The source of this T cell receptor beta chain is a study of patients and donors after allogeneic stem cell transplantation. TCRdb itself ran the RT-PCR reads through MiXCR, one entry per CDR3 protein. The sample has 150,000 or so distinct CDR3 sequences, approximately 22% seen once. Trimming stripped 0 bases from V and 4 bases from J, with 9 bases between. In germline, CDR1 is DFQATT, CDR2 SNEGSKA (reference sequence). The CDR3 runs to 13 residues. The TCR was taken from a human donor who was either an allogeneic HSCT recipient or a stem cell or donor lymphocyte infusion donor (not recorded which). It is not recorded whose cells these are; they may come from a transplant donor. This chain joins TRBV20-1 and TRBJ1-2; D not certain. Sequencing was done on a sample of blood, either unsorted or a sorted T cell fraction (not recorded which). CDR3 in amino acids: CSARDPQFYGYTF. The CDR3 DNA is TGCAGTGCTAGAGATCCTCAGTTCTATGGCTACACCTTC.